What follows are 9 T cell receptor beta chains derived from one specimen sequenced in a study of OX40 agonist ivuxolimab in advanced cancers. Repertoires were generated with immunoSEQ multiplex PCR, while TCRdb's copy carries only in-frame clones and drops some. The repertoire holds about 88,000 clones, with 70% to 85% as singletons. Sample: CD4+ or CD8+ T cells sorted from blood, taken in a trial of the OX40 agonist ivuxolimab. These receptor sequences come from an adult with an advanced solid tumor such as melanoma, head and neck, liver or kidney cancer.

This chain joins TRBV7-6 and TRBJ2-7; 7 positions agree with TRBD1. Germline trimming cut 1 base from V and 5 bases from J; bases unmatched to any gene: 5. This CDR3 comprises 14 residues. The germline CDR1 and CDR2 sequences are SGHVS and FNYEAQ. CDR3 nucleotide sequence: TGTGCCAGCAGCTTAGGCGACAGGGTACACGAGCAGTACTTC. Translating it yields CASSLGDRVHEQYF.

The chain couples TRBV29-1 to TRBJ1-2; D unresolved. The CDR3 sequence is 12 residues long. Between the trimmed V and J ends, which lost 4 bases and 3 bases, there was a span of 9 bases. CDR1 SQVTM and CDR2 ANQGSEA come from the germline V gene. CDR3 region: CSVGQDHYGYTF. Here the CDR3 DNA reads TGCAGCGTTGGGCAGGACCACTATGGCTACACCTTC. The complete variable domain, with remaining parts taken from reference TRBV29-1 and TRBJ1-2, reads SAVISQKPSRDICQRGTSLTIQCQVDSQVTMMFWYRQQPGQSLTLIATANQGSEATYESGFVIDKFPISRPNLTFSTLTVSNMSPEDSSIYLCSVGQDHYGYTFGSGTRLTVV.

The chain joins TRBV11-3 to TRBJ2-1; D not resolved. Germline loops: CDR1 SGHNT, CDR2 YENEEA. The CDR3 consists of 12 residues. The V end was cut by 1 base, the J end by 6 bases, with 4 bases between. For the CDR3, the DNA is TGTGCCAGCAGCTTAGGGTCCAATGAGCAGTTCTTC. It translates to CASSLGSNEQFF. Using reference TRBV11-3 and TRBJ2-1 for the parts outside the CDR3, the full variable domain is EAGVVQSPRYKIIEKKQPVAFWCNPISGHNTLYWYLQNLGQGPELLIRYENEEAVDDSQLPKDRFSAERLKGVDSTLKIQPAELGDSAVYLCASSLGSNEQFFGPGTRLTVL.

This chain joins TRBV15 and TRBJ2-3; possibly TRBD1 for D (5 bases). V lost 6 bases, J lost 2 bases, and 15 bases lay in between. CDR3 length: 15 residues. In germline, CDR1 is LNHNV, CDR2 YYDKDF (reference sequence). The CDR3 spells CATRSTGEITDTQYF. The CDR3 nucleotides read TGTGCCACCAGATCTACAGGAGAGATCACAGATACGCAGTATTTT.

The V call is TRBV7-2, the J call TRBJ2-7, with D possibly TRBD2 on 5 matching bases. Per the germline V gene, CDR1 is SGHTA and CDR2 is FQGNSA. This CDR3 spans 13 amino acids. V dropped 0 bases and J dropped 5 bases, with 8 bases sitting between them. The chain's CDR3 is CASSLAAEDEQYF. DNA of the CDR3: TGTGCCAGCAGCTTAGCGGCGGAGGACGAGCAGTACTTC.

The rearrangement uses TRBV2 and TRBJ2-7; possibly TRBD2 for D (6 bases). CDR3 length: 11 amino acids. CDR1 and CDR2 from the germline V gene are SNHLY and FYNNEI. With 6 bases removed from V and 7 bases from J, the gap between germline ends came to 10 bases. The DNA of the CDR3 is TGTGCCAGCAGGGAGGGCCCAGAGCAGTACTTC. Amino acids: CASREGPEQYF.

This chain uses TRBV6-1 with TRBJ2-7, with no clear D. CDR1 and CDR2 (germline): MNHNS, SASEGT. The V gene lost 8 bases and the J gene lost 12 bases, with 11 bases spanning the gap. The CDR3 length is 9 residues. Here the CDR3 DNA reads TGTGCCAGCTGGAGAGCTATGTACTTC. It is translated as CASWRAMYF.

This clone was seen a single time. This rearrangement joins TRBV2 to TRBJ2-6; 11 positions agree with TRBD1. This CDR3 has 16 amino acids. The germline V gene has CDR1 SNHLY and CDR2 FYNNEI. The ends lost 7 bases at V and 1 base at J; junction bases unmatched: 3. Here the CDR3 DNA reads TGTGCCAGCAAGGACAGGGGGCTGTCTGGGGCCAACGTCCTGACTTTC. Its translation is CASKDRGLSGANVLTF.

The rearrangement links TRBV6-5 to TRBJ2-4, with no clear D. The CDR3 has 13 amino acids. Looked up from germline, CDR1 is MNHEY and CDR2 is SVGAGI. V was shortened by 0 bases and J by 13 bases, with 13 bases between the two germline ends. CDR3 DNA sequence: TGTGCCAGCAGTTACTCCGACCGGAGTATACAGTACTTC. Translating gives CASSYSDRSIQYF.